Below, 14 T cell receptor beta chains from the same sample are listed, as sequenced in a study of regulatory T cells in long-lasting Graves disease. As for time point: newly diagnosed GD, antithyroid drugs for less than 3 months. Following extraction of RNA from PBMCs, that RNA was used to make the TCR library. The TCR beta library used iRepertoire HTBI primers with Arm-PCR amplification of CDR3. A single record per CDR3 protein comes from TCRdb applying MiXCR to the multiplex PCR reads. The data hold some 370,000 distinct CDR3 sequences, with about 12% observed a single time. These data also formed part of another study, on T cells in Graves' hyperthyroidism and ophthalmopathy.

Sequenced here: peripheral blood mononuclear cells (PBMCs), sampled at new diagnosis, from a patient treated with antithyroid drugs. Receptors were obtained from a young woman with Graves disease.

The CDR3 coding sequence is TGCGCCAGCAGCCAGGTGCAGTCGGGCAATCAGCCCCAGCATTTT. Protein product: CASSQVQSGNQPQHF. The chain is built from TRBV4-1 and TRBJ1-5; D unclear. CDR3 size: 15 residues. Germline V gives CDR1 MGHRA, CDR2 YSYEKL. The V end was cut by 3 bases, the J end by 2 bases, with 11 bases between.

Ten or more counts support this clonotype. This sequence joins TRBV15 and TRBJ1-5, with D unclear. Trimming stripped 2 bases from V and 6 bases from J, with 14 bases between. The CDR3 is 15 amino acids. CDR1 is LNHNV and CDR2 is YYDKDF in the germline V gene (reference sequence). The CDR3 sequence is CATSRLGPSVQPQHF. The CDR3 nucleotides read TGTGCCACCAGCAGACTTGGGCCGAGTGTTCAGCCCCAGCATTTT.

The chain uses TRBV6-1 and TRBJ2-7; perhaps TRBD1 as D (6 bases). The CDR3 consists of 13 residues. From germline, CDR1 is MNHNS and CDR2 SASEGT. With 5 bases removed from V and 1 base from J, the gap between germline ends came to 9 bases. Here the CDR3 DNA reads TGTGCCAGCAGTCCCGACAGGTCCTACGAGCAGTACTTC. Its protein product is CASSPDRSYEQYF.

In regard to this clonotype: The junction shows a germline mismatch at one end, possibly a read error. This sequence joins TRBV7-2 and TRBJ2-3; D call uncertain. Germline V gene sequence: CDR1 SGHTA, CDR2 FQGNSA. This CDR3 region has 17 residues. In DNA form, the CDR3 reads TGTGCCAGCAGCTTATTCGACTGGGGATCAAGCACAGATACACAGTATTTT. Residues: CASSLFDWGSSTDTQYF.

Comment on this clonotype: This may arise from a read error, as a much more abundant clone is one base away. The CDR3 sequence is CASSSRGATGVDNEKFF. CDR3 nucleotides: TGTGCCAGCAGTTCAAGAGGGGCAACAGGGGTTGACAATGAGAAGTTCTTC. The chain joins TRBV6-9 to TRBJ2-1, with 7 bases identical to TRBD1. The length of the CDR3 is 17 residues. Germline V gene data show CDR1 as MNHGY and CDR2 as SVAAGI.

This clonotype turned up a few times. This chain uses TRBV24-1 with TRBJ2-3, with TRBD2 matching 10 bases. Germline-derived CDR1 and CDR2 are KGHDR and SFDVKD. CDR3 length equals 21 residues. Trimming cost V 0 bases and J 0 bases; bases outside gene matches: 14. CDR3 nucleotide sequence: TGTGCCACCAGTGATTTGGTAACCGGGACTAGCGATTTCCTTAGCACAGATACGCAGTATTTT. Protein: CATSDLVTGTSDFLSTDTQYF.

This clonotype has at least ten counts. The chain has TRBV12-3 or TRBV12-4 and TRBJ2-3; D remains ambiguous. V gave up 1 base and J gave up 4 bases, with 6 bases separating them. This CDR3 has 13 amino acids. CDR3 bases: TGTGCCAGCAGTTTAGGGTTGTCAGATACGCAGTATTTT. This gives the protein CASSLGLSDTQYF.

This clonotype was counted a few times. The genes are TRBV10-3 and TRBJ2-2, with 9 bases aligning to TRBD1. The CDR3 totals 16 residues. Trimming at V came to 6 bases and at J to 3 bases, leaving 8 bases not matched to a gene. Germline V gene lookup returns CDR1 ENHRY and CDR2 SYGVKD. CDR3 protein: CAIRLRTGEDTGELFF. In DNA form, the CDR3 reads TGTGCCATCAGACTCCGGACAGGGGAGGACACCGGGGAGCTGTTTTTT.

This clonotype was detected ten times or more. The rearrangement links TRBV2 to TRBJ2-2; D gene unclear. Germline-derived CDR1 and CDR2 are SNHLY and FYNNEI. V was clipped by 7 bases and J by 0 bases, with 6 bases between them. This CDR3 is built from 13 residues. The CDR3 DNA follows: TGTGCCAGCACCGATACGAACACCGGGGAGCTGTTTTTT. It is translated as CASTDTNTGELFF.

This clonotype has just a few counts. CDR3 sequence (DNA): TGTGCCAGCAGTTATCTAGCGGGGCCCCGGGATACGCAGTATTTT. Encoded protein: CASSYLAGPRDTQYF. The rearrangement links TRBV25-1 to TRBJ2-3; 9 nucleotides line up with TRBD2. The length of the CDR3 is 15 residues. In germline, CDR1 is MGHDK, CDR2 SYGVNS. V shed 5 bases, J shed 6 bases, and the junction held 9 bases outside the gene matches.

The J gene is TRBJ2-1, the V gene TRBV5-1; 8 bases fit TRBD2. Germline loops: CDR1 SGHRS, CDR2 YFSETQ. This CDR3 is built from 15 residues. Trimming removed 3 bases from V and 10 bases from J; junction bases left unmatched: 12. In nucleotides, the CDR3 is TGCGCCAGCAGCTCGGGATGGCGGGAGGCTGGCGAGCAGTTCTTC. It is translated as CASSSGWREAGEQFF. Full variable domain (rest looked up from reference TRBV5-1 and TRBJ2-1): KAGVTQTPRYLIKTRGQQVTLSCSPISGHRSVSWYQQTPGQGLQFLFEYFSETQRNKGNFPGRFSGRQFSNSRSEMNVSTLELGDSALYLCASSSGWREAGEQFFGPGTRLTVL.

This clonotype has more than one count but fewer than ten. The chain carries TRBV6-2 or TRBV6-3 and TRBJ2-2; unclear D gene. V gave up 0 bases and J gave up 4 bases, with 9 bases separating them. Germline V gene lookup returns CDR1 MNHEY and CDR2 SVGEGT. CDR3 size: 15 residues. The CDR3: CASSYSFMFTGELFF. CDR3 bases: TGTGCCAGCAGTTACTCCTTCATGTTCACCGGGGAGCTGTTTTTT.

This clonotype was observed at least ten times. This rearrangement joins TRBV28 to TRBJ2-7; D perhaps matches TRBD1 (5 bases). The CDR3 contains 13 residues. V was trimmed by 3 bases and J by 7 bases, leaving 13 bases between them. Germline V gene lookup returns CDR1 MDHEN and CDR2 SYDVKM. The CDR3 coding sequence is TGTGCCAGCAGTTTCACAGGAAAAGGGGAGCAGTACTTC. Translated: CASSFTGKGEQYF.

This clonotype showed up many times. CDR3 bases: TGCAGCGCCCGGACGGCCTCCTACAATGAGCAGTTCTTC. Protein sequence: CSARTASYNEQFF. This chain links TRBV29-1 with TRBJ2-1; no definite D call. From germline, CDR1 is SQVTM and CDR2 ANQGSEA. This CDR3 is built from 13 residues. The V end was cut by 7 bases, the J end by 0 bases, with 10 bases between.